The table lists the clone carrying this T cell receptor beta chain with a few counts. What it recognizes is unknown. The data are from a study of response to subunit inactivated influenza vaccine. TCRdb re-analysed the RT-PCR reads in MiXCR, keeping a single row per CDR3 protein. The profile shows roughly 570,000 distinct CDR3 sequences, around 15% of them singletons. General study results and limits: The authors put forward the suggestion that each seasonal influenza vaccination may bring in only a limited number of new T cells.

The ends were cut back, 2 bases at V and 1 base at J, with 9 bases in the middle. The V gene's germline CDR1 is ENHRY and CDR2 SYGVKD. CDR3 size: 14 residues. This chain joins TRBV10-3 and TRBJ2-7; D is perhaps TRBD2 (6 bases). Sequencing was performed on PBMCs from blood, taken less than 13 days after vaccination. This TCR was recovered from a man in his fifties who received an inactivated influenza vaccine. The CDR3 spells CAISERGASYEQYF. In nucleotides, the CDR3 is TGTGCCATCAGTGAGCGCGGGGCTTCCTACGAGCAGTACTTC.